This is a list of T cell receptor beta chains from one sample in a study of neurological immune-mediated disorders. TCRdb recomputed calls from the 5' RACE reads with MiXCR, one row per CDR3 protein. Of some 38,000 distinct CDR3 sequences listed, 13% to 15% were seen once; the top ten hold around 27%. The specimen was PBMCs. The receptors were gathered from a woman in her fifties or sixties with HTLV-1-associated myelopathy (HAM/TSP). Both conserved end residues are part of each CDR3. A D gene is named only where the DNA matches it firmly. Only part of the rows carry a size: once, few, many, or a class if the clone is expanded.

v_call	d_call	clone_size	j_call	cdr3_aa	cdr3_nt
TRBV7-9	-	many	TRBJ1-2	CASSLRETNYGYTF	TGTGCCAGCAGCTTACGGGAGACTAACTATGGCTACACCTTC
TRBV5-1	-	few	TRBJ2-6	CASSLESQSSGANVLTF	TGCGCCAGCAGCTTGGAGTCACAGAGCTCTGGGGCCAACGTCCTGACTTTC
TRBV12-3/TRBV12-4	TRBD1	many	TRBJ2-7	CASSAGQGTEQYF	TGTGCCAGCAGCGCGGGACAGGGGACCGAGCAGTACTTC
TRBV10-3	TRBD2	many	TRBJ2-1	CAISELAGEQFF	TGTGCCATCAGTGAACTAGCGGGGGAACAGTTCTTC
TRBV5-1	TRBD2	many	TRBJ2-3	CASSPGLAEGDTQYF	TGCGCCAGCAGCCCGGGACTAGCGGAGGGGGATACGCAGTATTTT
TRBV12-3/TRBV12-4	TRBD1	many	TRBJ1-2	CASSLGDRDHGYTF	TGTGCCAGCAGTTTAGGGGACAGGGACCATGGCTACACCTTC
TRBV9	-	many	TRBJ2-5	CASSVGPLREGGDQETQYF	TGTGCCAGCAGCGTAGGACCCCTTCGAGAGGGCGGGGACCAAGAGACCCAGTACTTC
TRBV28	TRBD1	many	TRBJ1-4	CASSFLGQGATNEKLFF	TGTGCCAGCAGTTTCTTGGGACAGGGAGCAACTAATGAAAAACTGTTTTTT
TRBV20-1	-	many	TRBJ2-5	CSARDPSPLKTQYF	TGCAGTGCTAGAGATCCGAGCCCCTTAAAGACCCAGTACTTC
TRBV3-1	-	-	TRBJ2-5	CASSQSQETQYF	TGTGCCAGCAGCCAATCCCAAGAGACCCAGTACTTC
TRBV5-1	-	-	TRBJ2-1	CASSLGQGRYNEQFF	TGCGCCAGCAGCTTGGGGCAGGGGCGATACAATGAGCAGTTCTTC
TRBV12-3/TRBV12-4	-	many	TRBJ1-1	CASSPRVGAATEAFF	TGTGCCAGCAGCCCACGGGTGGGGGCAGCCACTGAAGCTTTCTTT
TRBV19	TRBD1	many	TRBJ2-1	CASSPTGTEAYNEQFF	TGTGCCAGTAGTCCAACCGGGACAGAGGCCTACAATGAGCAGTTCTTC
TRBV9	TRBD1	many	TRBJ2-5	CASSPRQGRPYQETQYF	TGTGCCAGCAGCCCAAGACAGGGGAGGCCGTACCAAGAGACCCAGTACTTC
TRBV20-1	-	many	TRBJ2-5	CSARLTENQYF	TGCAGTGCTAGATTAACGGAGAACCAGTACTTC
TRBV20-1	TRBD2	many	TRBJ2-2	CSALAGVHTGELFF	TGCAGTGCTTTAGCGGGAGTTCACACCGGGGAGCTGTTTTTT
TRBV12-3/TRBV12-4	TRBD1	many	TRBJ2-7	CASKPWDRGNEQYF	TGTGCCAGCAAGCCCTGGGACAGGGGTAACGAGCAGTACTTC
TRBV7-9	-	-	TRBJ2-1	CASSFVGGNYNEQFF	TGTGCCAGCAGCTTCGTTGGTGGGAATTACAATGAGCAGTTCTTC
TRBV12-3/TRBV12-4	TRBD1	many	TRBJ1-1	CASRHDSWTGNTEAFF	TGTGCCAGCAGGCACGACTCGTGGACAGGGAACACTGAAGCTTTCTTT
TRBV4-3	TRBD1	many	TRBJ2-3	CASSLHRGGTDTQYF	TGCGCCAGCAGCCTCCACAGGGGCGGCACAGATACGCAGTATTTT
TRBV27	-	many	TRBJ1-2	CASRSGGRGYGYTF	TGTGCCAGCAGGTCCGGGGGACGGGGCTATGGCTACACCTTC
TRBV7-8	-	many	TRBJ2-2	CASSSQGGELFF	TGTGCCAGCAGCTCCCAGGGCGGGGAGCTGTTTTTT
TRBV29-1	TRBD1	many	TRBJ2-2	CSVGQGRTGELFF	TGCAGCGTTGGACAGGGGCGGACCGGGGAGCTGTTTTTT
TRBV7-9	TRBD1	many	TRBJ2-3	CASSQDRGLKDTQYF	TGTGCCAGCAGCCAGGACAGGGGGCTAAAAGATACGCAGTATTTT
TRBV18	-	-	TRBJ2-7	CASSPTDAGEQYF	TGTGCCAGCTCACCTACGGATGCCGGCGAGCAGTACTTC
TRBV3-1	-	many	TRBJ2-4	CASSLYKGAKNIQYF	TGTGCCAGCAGCTTGTACAAAGGAGCCAAAAACATTCAGTACTTC
TRBV20-1	-	-	TRBJ1-1	CSARDPNRVGNTEAFF	TGCAGTGCTAGAGATCCCAACAGGGTAGGGAACACTGAAGCTTTCTTT
TRBV15	-	-	TRBJ2-7	CATSRGPSSYEQYF	TGTGCCACCAGCAGGGGACCGAGCTCCTACGAGCAGTACTTC
TRBV7-2	-	many	TRBJ2-1	CASSLASQGRQFF	TGTGCCAGCAGCTTAGCTAGTCAAGGGAGGCAGTTCTTC
TRBV5-1	TRBD2	many	TRBJ2-7	CASSSQRGTSYEQYF	TGCGCCAGCAGCTCCCAGCGGGGGACCTCCTACGAGCAGTACTTC
TRBV5-1	TRBD2	many	TRBJ2-2	CASSLVLAGTGELFF	TGCGCCAGCAGCTTGGTACTAGCGGGCACCGGGGAGCTGTTTTTT
TRBV4-1	-	many	TRBJ1-1	CASSSTATTINTEAFF	TGCGCCAGCAGTTCGACAGCCACTACGATCAACACTGAAGCTTTCTTT
TRBV29-1	TRBD1	many	TRBJ1-1	CSGGQGMDAFF	TGCAGCGGAGGACAGGGGATGGATGCTTTCTTT
TRBV5-1	TRBD1	-	TRBJ1-4	CASSSGQGGEKLFF	TGCGCCAGCAGCTCCGGACAGGGAGGTGAAAAACTGTTTTTT
TRBV7-2	-	many	TRBJ1-1	CASSFRQSEAFF	TGTGCCAGCAGCTTTAGACAGTCGGAAGCTTTCTTT
TRBV10-3	-	many	TRBJ2-1	CAISETSPYNEQFF	TGTGCCATCAGTGAGACTAGCCCCTACAATGAGCAGTTCTTC
TRBV15	TRBD2	many	TRBJ2-1	CATSRDLAGGRPDEQFF	TGTGCCACCAGCAGAGATTTGGCGGGGGGAAGACCGGATGAGCAGTTCTTC
TRBV9	TRBD2	many	TRBJ2-5	CASSVASSLAGGQETQYF	TGTGCCAGCAGCGTAGCTTCCTCACTAGCGGGGGGGCAAGAGACCCAGTACTTC
TRBV10-3	TRBD1	many	TRBJ1-6	CAISEGATGGYSPLHF	TGTGCCATCAGTGAAGGGGCGACAGGGGGCTATTCACCCCTCCACTTT
TRBV10-3	-	many	TRBJ1-1	CAARAKGDTEAFF	TGTGCCGCCCGTGCGAAGGGGGACACTGAAGCTTTCTTT
TRBV27	-	many	TRBJ1-1	CASYIEGRAFF	TGTGCCAGCTACATAGAGGGGCGAGCTTTCTTT
TRBV9	TRBD1	many	TRBJ2-1	CASSRQGINEQFF	TGTGCCAGCAGCCGACAGGGAATCAATGAGCAGTTCTTC
TRBV7-9	TRBD1	-	TRBJ2-5	CASSLNLQTGIGTQYF	TGTGCCAGCAGCTTAAACCTACAGACAGGGATAGGGACCCAGTACTTC
TRBV29-1	TRBD1	many	TRBJ1-6	CSPQGRGPDSPLHF	TGCAGCCCCCAGGGCAGGGGGCCCGATTCACCCCTCCACTTT
TRBV7-2	-	many	TRBJ2-2	CASSLVTDLTGELFF	TGTGCCAGCAGCTTAGTAACGGACCTCACCGGGGAGCTGTTTTTT
TRBV6-5	TRBD1	many	TRBJ1-2	CASSWTIRDSYGYTF	TGTGCCAGCAGTTGGACTATTAGGGACAGCTATGGCTACACCTTC
TRBV3-1	-	many	TRBJ2-1	CASSHRSEQFF	TGTGCCAGCAGTCACAGGAGTGAGCAGTTCTTC